The rows below give T cell receptor beta chains drawn from one sample of a study of OX40 agonist ivuxolimab in advanced cancers. Profiled with immunoSEQ multiplex PCR; TCRdb holds only in-frame clones, not every one. The top ten hold 0.15% to 0.2% of the sample, which has about 100,000 clones, about 88% seen once. The sequenced sample was CD4+ or CD8+ T cells sorted from blood, obtained in a trial of the OX40 agonist ivuxolimab. Receptors originate from an adult with an advanced solid tumor such as melanoma, head and neck, liver or kidney cancer. The CDR3 runs from the conserved cysteine through the conserved F or W. D genes are given only for firm matches. Not every row has a clone size; where given, it reads once, few, many or a size class.

CDR3nt | CDR3aa | d_gene | abundance | j_gene | v_gene
TGTGCCAGCAGCCCAGGGGGGAGCGGGAGACACTACGAGCAGTACTTC | CASSPGGSGRHYEQYF | - | - | TRBJ2-7 | TRBV7-9
TGTGCCAGCAGCTTAGATTTAGCGGAGCAGTTCTTC | CASSLDLAEQFF | - | - | TRBJ2-1 | TRBV7-2
TGTGCCAGCTCACCGACCGGGGAGTACACTGAAGCTTTCTTT | CASSPTGEYTEAFF | - | - | TRBJ1-1 | TRBV18
TGCGCCAGCAGCCAAGTCTCCCAAAAACTGTTTTTT | CASSQVSQKLFF | - | once | TRBJ1-4 | TRBV4-1
TGTGCCAGCAGCTTGTCACGGCGGGACGGAGAGCAGTACTTC | CASSLSRRDGEQYF | - | - | TRBJ2-7 | TRBV5-4
TGTGCCAGCAGCATCCCTACACGTGGGGTGAACACTGAAGCTTTCTTT | CASSIPTRGVNTEAFF | - | once | TRBJ1-1 | TRBV5-4
TGTGCCAGCAGGGTAAACAGGGCTGAAGCTTTCTTT | CASRVNRAEAFF | - | once | TRBJ1-1 | TRBV6-6
TGTGCCAGCAGCAGAGGTAAGGGTGGCCTGGGCGAGCAGTACTTC | CASSRGKGGLGEQYF | - | - | TRBJ2-7 | TRBV11-3
TGCGCCAGCAGTGAGTCCTACAGGTCTGAAGCTTTCTTT | CASSESYRSEAFF | - | - | TRBJ1-1 | TRBV10-2
TGCAGCGCCAGGGAAACCCTAGCCAAAAACATTCAGTACTTC | CSARETLAKNIQYF | - | - | TRBJ2-4 | TRBV29-1
TGCAGCGTTAAGACTAGCGGCTCCTACAATGAGCAGTTCTTC | CSVKTSGSYNEQFF | TRBD2 | - | TRBJ2-1 | TRBV29-1
TGTGCCAGCAGTCCGGGGACAGGCTCCTACGAGCAGTACTTC | CASSPGTGSYEQYF | TRBD1 | - | TRBJ2-7 | TRBV28
TGTGCCAGCAGCTACATTTATGACAGGACCTACGAGCAGTACTTC | CASSYIYDRTYEQYF | - | - | TRBJ2-7 | TRBV6-1
TGCGCCAGCCCCCCGGCAGGGATTGGCAATCAGCCCCAGCATTTT | CASPPAGIGNQPQHF | - | once | TRBJ1-5 | TRBV10-2
TGTGCCAGCAGCCAGGGTTATGAGCAGTTCTTC | CASSQGYEQFF | - | - | TRBJ2-1 | TRBV14
TGCGCCAGCAGCCAAGTAGGGAGCTCCTACAATGAGCAGTTCTTC | CASSQVGSSYNEQFF | - | - | TRBJ2-1 | TRBV4-1